This passage covers 25 T cell receptor beta chains from one sample sequenced in a study of regulatory T cells in long-lasting Graves disease. According to the study, TCR beta libraries were built with iRepertoire HTBI primers and CDR3-region Arm-PCR. TCRdb re-derived calls from the multiplex PCR reads in MiXCR, one entry per CDR3 protein. The table shows 350,000 to 550,000 distinct CDR3 sequences, with more than 12% occurring only once. As to time point: newly diagnosed GD, antithyroid drugs for less than 3 months. Isolated PBMC RNA provided the starting material for the TCR library. These records were also assigned to another study, of T cells in Graves' hyperthyroidism and ophthalmopathy.

Sequencing used peripheral blood mononuclear cells (PBMCs), obtained at new diagnosis, from a patient treated with antithyroid drugs. The receptor source for this set is a woman aged 25 to 39 with Graves disease.

This clonotype was picked up many times. The chain combines TRBV5-6 with TRBJ2-1; D not certain. V lost 4 bases, J lost 0 bases, and 14 bases lay in between. Germline CDR1 is SGHDT and CDR2 is YYEEEE. The CDR3 has 16 residues. CDR3 sequence: CASSGRHPSSYNEQFF. CDR3 DNA sequence: TGTGCCAGCAGCGGGCGACACCCGAGCTCCTACAATGAGCAGTTCTTC.

The chain uses TRBV20-1 and TRBJ2-2; D is perhaps TRBD1 (7 bases). The CDR3 is made up of 17 amino acids. The V and J ends lost 0 bases and 9 bases respectively, with 23 bases between them. Germline V gene sequence: CDR1 DFQATT, CDR2 SNEGSKA (reference sequence). CDR3: CSARDSLGRGASRELFF. As DNA, the CDR3 is TGCAGTGCTAGAGATTCATTGGGCAGGGGGGCTTCCAGGGAGCTGTTTTTT.

This clonotype was counted only a few times. This chain uses TRBV5-1 with TRBJ1-1; no reliable D call. Germline loops: CDR1 SGHRS, CDR2 YFSETQ. V was cut by 1 base and J by 4 bases, with 17 bases left in between. This CDR3 has 16 residues. The CDR3, as DNA: TGCGCCAGCAGCTTGTCCGGGAGTCGTACGAGCACTGAAGCTTTCTTT. As protein: CASSLSGSRTSTEAFF.

The rearrangement uses TRBV29-1 and TRBJ1-2, with 7 bases matching TRBD1. The V segment lost 7 bases and the J segment 6 bases; nucleotides outside the gene matches: 5. This CDR3 spans 11 amino acids. Germline V lookup: CDR1 SQVTM, CDR2 ANQGSEA. CDR3 DNA sequence: TGCAGCGAGTCGACAGGGAATGGCTACACCTTC. Encoded protein: CSESTGNGYTF.

This clonotype was found a few times. V and J are TRBV9 and TRBJ1-6, with D perhaps TRBD1 (6 bases). CDR1 is SGDLS, CDR2 YYNGEE, per germline. This CDR3 is 16 amino acids long. The V end was cut by 3 bases, the J end by 7 bases, with 17 bases between. The CDR3 here is CASSAQPGGTNSPLHF. CDR3 nucleotides: TGTGCCAGCAGCGCCCAACCAGGAGGGACAAATTCACCCCTCCACTTT.

This clonotype was found many times. CDR3 coding DNA: TGTGCCAGCAGGGGCTCGGGGGTCGGGGCCAACGTCCTGACTTTC. It codes for CASRGSGVGANVLTF. This chain uses TRBV28 with TRBJ2-6; TRBD2 might be the D (6 bases). CDR3 length: 15 amino acids. V lost 6 bases and J 4 bases, leaving 13 bases between the germline ends. The germline gives CDR1 MDHEN, CDR2 SYDVKM.

This clonotype has a count of ten or more. The chain couples TRBV30 to TRBJ1-1; no reliable D call. Germline lookup yields CDR1 GTSNPN and CDR2 SVGIG (reference sequence). The CDR3 length is 12 residues. Trimming removed 4 bases from V and 6 bases from J, with 12 bases in between. The CDR3: CAWTRGRAEAFF. CDR3 in DNA: TGTGCCTGGACTCGAGGGCGCGCTGAAGCTTTCTTT.

A remark on this clonotype: A much more abundant neighbour one base away suggests this may be a read error. This chain links TRBV6-1 with TRBJ1-1, with TRBD1 matching 10 bases. Germline lookup yields CDR1 MNHNS and CDR2 SASEGT. Unmatched junction bases numbered 1, after V lost 3 bases and J lost 6 bases. This CDR3 is built from 13 residues. The CDR3 DNA follows: TGTGCCAGCAGTGAGACAGGGGGCTCTGAAGCTTTCTTT. It encodes CASSETGGSEAFF.

V and J are TRBV6-1 and TRBJ2-7, with 9 positions matching TRBD1. After removal of 7 bases from V and 1 base from J, the junction contained 5 bases not matched to a gene. The CDR3 is 14 amino acids. Germline CDR1 is MNHNS and CDR2 is SASEGT. The CDR3 spells CASTKGQGSYEQYF. As DNA, the CDR3 is TGTGCCAGCACTAAGGGACAGGGATCCTACGAGCAGTACTTC.

Ten or more counts support this clonotype. The chain carries TRBV29-1 and TRBJ2-2; the match to TRBD1 covers 8 bases. J lost 7 bases, V lost 6 bases, and 7 bases had no gene match. The CDR3 extends over 13 amino acids. Per the germline V gene, CDR1 is SQVTM and CDR2 is ANQGSEA. Here the CDR3 DNA reads TGCAGCGTCGGACAGGGCGTTGGCGGGGAGCTGTTTTTT. This translates into CSVGQGVGGELFF.

This clonotype was seen only a few times. This sequence joins TRBV6-1 and TRBJ2-7, with TRBD2 identical over 7 bases. Germline CDR1 MNHNS, CDR2 SASEGT. V lost 5 bases to trimming and J lost 6 bases; unmatched junction nucleotides: 10. The CDR3 is made up of 14 amino acids. The CDR3 region has the DNA TGTGCCAGCAGTAGGGAGACTAGCCCCCCCGAGCAGTACTTC. Translating gives CASSRETSPPEQYF.

The chain couples TRBV5-4 to TRBJ2-7; D uncertain. The CDR3 has 13 amino acids. Germline V gene sequence: CDR1 SGHNT, CDR2 YYREEE (reference sequence). V shed 3 bases and J shed 7 bases, with 14 bases lying between them. The CDR3 loop is CASSYNGFGEQYF. As DNA, the CDR3 is TGTGCCAGCAGCTACAACGGGTTCGGGGAGCAGTACTTC.

At least ten counts were recorded for this clonotype. The V gene is TRBV9, the J gene TRBJ2-3; TRBD2 is a possible D gene (6 bases). Trimming stripped 3 bases from V and 2 bases from J, with 10 bases between. The germline V gene encodes CDR1 SGDLS and CDR2 YYNGEE. The CDR3 is made up of 14 amino acids. CDR3 nucleotide sequence: TGTGCCAGCAGCGCGGGACTTAACACAGATACGCAGTATTTT. Amino acid sequence: CASSAGLNTDTQYF.

This sequence joins TRBV11-2 and TRBJ1-1, with a tentative D call TRBD1 (5 bases). The CDR3 totals 14 residues. Trimming removed 5 bases at V and 4 bases at J, with 14 bases between. Germline V gene data show CDR1 as SGHAT and CDR2 as FQNNGV. The CDR3 DNA is TGTGCCAGCAGCCGTTTGGCAAGGGGCACTGAAGCTTTCTTT. Translation gives CASSRLARGTEAFF.

This clonotype was recorded many times. V gene TRBV20-1 combines with J gene TRBJ2-3; 8 bases are a match to TRBD2. CDR3 length equals 15 residues. V gave up 2 bases and J gave up 3 bases; unmatched junction bases: 7. CDR1 DFQATT and CDR2 SNEGSKA come from the germline V gene (reference sequence). In nucleotides, the CDR3 is TGCAGTGCTAGATCGCTAGCGGGCGGTACAGATACGCAGTATTTT. It translates to CSARSLAGGTDTQYF.

This clonotype showed up many times. The rearrangement uses TRBV28 and TRBJ1-3; no reliable D call. The germline CDR1 and CDR2 sequences are MDHEN and SYDVKM. The CDR3 contains 16 residues. With 5 bases removed from V and 1 base from J, the gap between germline ends came to 15 bases. CDR3 DNA: TGTGCCAGCAGTCCCCAACGGTTCGGATCTGGAAACACCATATATTTT. Its translation: CASSPQRFGSGNTIYF.

Many counts were recorded for this clonotype. This rearrangement joins TRBV30 to TRBJ2-1; D perhaps matches TRBD2 (6 bases). V lost 2 bases to trimming and J lost 4 bases, with 9 bases between them. This CDR3 region has 13 residues. Germline assignment: CDR1 GTSNPN and CDR2 SVGIG (reference sequence). The CDR3 reads CAWSLGLYNEQFF. CDR3 DNA: TGTGCCTGGAGTCTCGGACTATACAATGAGCAGTTCTTC.

The chain has TRBV6-2 or TRBV6-3 and TRBJ2-2; D is undetermined. Per germline, CDR1 MNHEY and CDR2 SVGEGT. The germline V and J ends were trimmed by 0 bases and 0 bases, with 11 bases remaining between them. This CDR3 region has 17 residues. CDR3 coding DNA: TGTGCCAGCAGTTACTCATGGGAAGGCGCGAACACCGGGGAGCTGTTTTTT. This translates into CASSYSWEGANTGELFF.

In this sample, this clonotype turned up many times. V gene TRBV12-3 or TRBV12-4 combines with J gene TRBJ2-1, with 8 bases fitting TRBD2. The J segment lost 4 bases and the V segment lost 9 bases, leaving 5 bases of the junction unmatched. The CDR3 runs 13 residues. CDR3 sequence reads: CASRTSRYNEQFF. CDR3 sequence (DNA): TGTGCCAGTCGGACTAGCCGATACAATGAGCAGTTCTTC.

The CDR3 sequence: CSAREPGGRNTGELFF. The CDR3 DNA reads as TGCAGTGCTAGAGAACCAGGGGGTAGGAACACCGGGGAGCTGTTTTTT. This chain links TRBV20-1 with TRBJ2-2; 7 nucleotides line up with TRBD1. The V and J ends lost 0 bases and 1 base, in that order; junction bases with no gene match: 5. Per germline, CDR1 DFQATT and CDR2 SNEGSKA (reference sequence). The CDR3 is 16 residues long.

This clonotype was picked up a small number of times. The chain has TRBV3-1 and TRBJ2-7, with 10 nucleotides matching TRBD2. The J segment lost 2 bases and the V segment lost 0 bases, leaving 7 bases of the junction unmatched. Germline V gene data show CDR1 as LGHDT and CDR2 as YNNKEL (reference sequence). The CDR3 has 17 residues. CDR3: CASSQDYRLAGPYEQYF. The CDR3 DNA reads TGTGCCAGCAGCCAAGATTATCGACTAGCGGGCCCCTACGAGCAGTACTTC.

The table lists this clonotype with a few counts. In DNA, the CDR3 is TGTGCCACCAGGGAACCAGCGGGACTTGATATCTATGAGCAGTTCTTC. It codes for CATREPAGLDIYEQFF. V is TRBV15 and J is TRBJ2-1; 7 bases line up with TRBD2. The length of the CDR3 is 16 residues. The J segment lost 8 bases and the V segment lost 6 bases, leaving 16 bases of the junction unmatched. CDR1 and CDR2 (germline): LNHNV, YYDKDF (reference sequence).

This clonotype was found many times. This chain links TRBV12-3 or TRBV12-4 with TRBJ2-1, with D perhaps TRBD1 (6 bases). Trimming removed 7 bases from V and 0 bases from J, with 10 bases in between. The CDR3 length is 14 residues. CDR3 bases: TGTGCCAGCATCGACAGGAGCTCCTACAATGAGCAGTTCTTC. Translation: CASIDRSSYNEQFF.

A few counts support this clonotype. This sequence joins TRBV12-3 or TRBV12-4 and TRBJ1-3; tentative D call: TRBD1 (5 bases). The CDR3 totals 13 residues. The ends were cut back, 5 bases at V and 4 bases at J, with 9 bases in the middle. The CDR3 protein is CASSDYRGNTIYF. CDR3 coding DNA: TGTGCCAGCAGTGACTACAGGGGAAACACCATATATTTT.

This clonotype was detected many times. V and J are TRBV28 and TRBJ2-1; 10 nucleotides match TRBD2. This CDR3 spans 15 amino acids. CDR1 is MDHEN, CDR2 SYDVKM, per germline. V gave up 6 bases and J gave up 8 bases; unmatched junction bases: 10. The CDR3 sequence: CASSPTSGKAYEQFF. CDR3 DNA: TGTGCCAGCAGCCCAACTAGCGGGAAGGCGTATGAGCAGTTCTTC.